These 2 T cell receptor beta chains came from one sample sequenced in a study of blood T cell repertoires in COVID-19. Sequencing was performed with immunoSEQ multiplex PCR; in TCRdb, only in-frame clones are kept and a portion is missing. The table includes 150,000 to 200,000 clones, roughly 90% detected once. The specimen sequenced was peripheral blood. The receptors come from a man aged 65 to 85 with active or convalescent COVID-19.

CDR3: CATSDQAYGYTF. The CDR3 DNA is TGTGCCACCAGTGATCAGGCCTATGGCTACACCTTC. The rearrangement uses TRBV24-1 and TRBJ1-2; D gene unclear. The ends were cut back, 3 bases at V and 4 bases at J, with 5 bases in the middle. Germline-derived CDR1 and CDR2 are KGHDR and SFDVKD. The CDR3 length is 12 residues.

This chain connects TRBV6-2 or TRBV6-3 to TRBJ2-2; possible D gene TRBD1, 5 bases. This CDR3 is built from 17 residues. Germline loops: CDR1 MNHEY, CDR2 SVGEGT. The V end was cut by 0 bases, the J end by 0 bases, with 11 bases between. The CDR3, as DNA: TGTGCCAGCAGTTACTCAGAAGGGGCTCCGAACACCGGGGAGCTGTTTTTT. This translates into CASSYSEGAPNTGELFF.